This T cell receptor (beta chain) was sequenced for a study of human T cells and chemical hapten exposure. At the level of the study: Sensitization employed 2% DPC on approximately 2 cm by approximately 2 cm of upper inner arm skin.

The sample's time point: pre-sensitization, week 0. Treatment reported: therapeutic diphenylcyclopropenone sensitization with weekly scalp DPC. TCRdb re-called the RACE reads with MiXCR, one entry per CDR3 protein. This table holds approximately 90,000 distinct CDR3 sequences, roughly 8.5% found once. The sample holds many counts of this clonotype. The sequencing here drew on whole blood, taken in connection with sensitization to the hapten diphenylcyclopropenone (DPC). This receptor was taken from a man aged 35-49 years with alopecia areata. Some clones in this sample may be carry-over from other donors' samples.

The DNA of the CDR3 is TGCAGCGTTGCACAGCTCAATCAGCCCCAGCATTTT. Residues: CSVAQLNQPQHF. The chain employs TRBV29-1 and TRBJ1-5; no clear D gene. CDR1 is SQVTM, CDR2 ANQGSEA, per germline. The CDR3 is made up of 12 amino acids. The V gene lost 4 bases and the J gene lost 3 bases, with 7 bases spanning the gap. Based on the CDR3 plus reference TRBV29-1 and TRBJ1-5, the full variable domain is SAVISQKPSRDICQRGTSLTIQCQVDSQVTMMFWYRQQPGQSLTLIATANQGSEATYESGFVIDKFPISRPNLTFSTLTVSNMSPEDSSIYLCSVAQLNQPQHFGDGTRLSIL.